The 29 T cell receptor beta chains listed next were all sequenced from one sample in a study of shared clonotypes between healthy human individuals. TCRdb's table, derived via immunoSEQ multiplex PCR, lists solely in-frame clones and lacks some. The data hold fewer than 700,000 clones, with around 81% observed a single time. The sample was PBMCs. The receptors here all came from a woman aged 40 to 50 in good health. Some clones in this sample may be carry-over from other donors' samples.

V and J are TRBV5-1 and TRBJ2-5; 7 bases are a match to TRBD1. The CDR3 runs 15 residues. V was clipped by 0 bases and J by 2 bases; unmatched bases: 4. Germline CDR1 SGHRS, CDR2 YFSETQ. Written as DNA, the CDR3 is TGCGCCAGCAGCTTGGGGGGGACAGAACAAGAGACCCAGTACTTC. Its translation is CASSLGGTEQETQYF.

The gene calls are TRBV2 and TRBJ2-5; D call uncertain. Germline CDR1 and CDR2: SNHLY and FYNNEI. Trimming pared 6 bases from V and 5 bases from J, leaving 13 bases between. The CDR3 runs 13 residues. As DNA, the CDR3 is TGTGCCAGCAGATCCGGCCAAGGGGAGACCCAGTACTTC. It translates to CASRSGQGETQYF.

This clone was observed a single time. The chain joins TRBV9 to TRBJ1-1, with D uncertain. CDR1 is SGDLS and CDR2 is YYNGEE in the germline V gene. V shed 3 bases and J shed 5 bases, with 14 bases lying between them. The CDR3 is 14 amino acids. The CDR3 sequence: CASSASGWDTEAFF. The DNA for the CDR3 is TGTGCCAGCAGCGCCTCGGGGTGGGATACTGAAGCTTTCTTT.

V gene TRBV6-1 combines with J gene TRBJ2-4; TRBD2 agrees at 8 bases. The V segment lost 7 bases and the J segment 8 bases; nucleotides outside the gene matches: 4. The CDR3 has 12 amino acids. Per germline, CDR1 MNHNS and CDR2 SASEGT. CDR3 nucleotide sequence: TGTGCCAGCACTATCGGGGGGGACATTCAGTACTTC. As protein: CASTIGGDIQYF.

This CDR3 is CAGRQGTQHF. CDR3 sequence (DNA): TGTGCCGGCCGTCAGGGAACCCAGCATTTT. The rearrangement links TRBV6-1 to TRBJ1-5; D may be TRBD1 (5 bases). The CDR3 sequence is 10 residues long. Germline CDR1 MNHNS, CDR2 SASEGT. V was shortened by 11 bases and J by 11 bases, with 13 bases between the two germline ends.

This chain connects TRBV28 to TRBJ1-2; a possible D gene is TRBD1 (5 bases). The CDR3 length is 16 residues. The germline CDR1 and CDR2 sequences are MDHEN and SYDVKM. The ends were cut back, 5 bases at V and 4 bases at J, with 20 bases in the middle. Here the CDR3 DNA reads TGTGCCAGCAGTCCCTCACGGGCAGGGAACCGCTATGGCTACACCTTC. This encodes CASSPSRAGNRYGYTF.

This clone came up once. V gene TRBV29-1 combines with J gene TRBJ2-3; 8 bases agree with TRBD2. V lost 3 bases to trimming and J lost 4 bases; unmatched junction nucleotides: 9. The CDR3 runs 15 residues. The germline V gene encodes CDR1 SQVTM and CDR2 ANQGSEA. DNA for the CDR3: TGCAGCGTTGACCACCGGGAGGGTTCCCCAGATACGCAGTATTTT. It codes for CSVDHREGSPDTQYF.

This chain links TRBV28 with TRBJ1-3; no clear D. Germline loops: CDR1 MDHEN, CDR2 SYDVKM. This CDR3 has 14 residues. Trimming removed 3 bases at V and 4 bases at J, with 10 bases between. Here the CDR3 DNA reads TGTGCCAGCAGTTTTCGGCAGTGGGGAAACACCATATATTTT. Amino acid sequence: CASSFRQWGNTIYF.

The chain couples TRBV9 to TRBJ2-7, with a weak D call TRBD2 (5 bases). V dropped 1 base and J dropped 3 bases, with 8 bases sitting between them. The CDR3 sequence is 13 residues long. CDR1 is SGDLS, CDR2 YYNGEE, per germline. CDR3 nucleotides: TGTGCCAGCAGCGTAAACGAGGGCTACGAGCAGTACTTC. Translating it yields CASSVNEGYEQYF.

As to this clone: A much bigger clone sits one base away, suggesting this may be a read error. The CDR3 ends on some other residue instead of the conserved phenylalanine or tryptophan, so this is likely a read error. This chain connects TRBV2 to TRBJ2-7; D may be TRBD1 or TRBD2 (5 bases each). Deletions cut 4 bases from V and 10 bases from J, with 14 bases between. CDR1 and CDR2 (germline): SNHLY, FYNNEI. This CDR3 region has 12 residues. The CDR3 reads CASSAGPGGQYL. In DNA, the CDR3 is TGTGCCAGCAGTGCGGGGCCAGGTGGACAGTACCTC.

The rearrangement uses TRBV28 and TRBJ1-5; TRBD1 matches at 10 bases. The CDR3 totals 16 residues. The V gene end was trimmed by 6 bases and the J gene end by 1 base; junction bases not matched to a gene: 6. In germline, CDR1 is MDHEN, CDR2 SYDVKM. The CDR3: CASSRTGGGSNQPQHF. The CDR3 nucleotides read TGTGCCAGCAGCAGGACAGGGGGAGGGAGCAATCAGCCCCAGCATTTT.

The J gene is TRBJ2-4, the V gene TRBV9; the D is unclear. Trimming took 0 bases from V and 6 from J, leaving 19 bases between them. Germline CDR1 reads SGDLS; CDR2 reads YYNGEE. The CDR3 is 17 amino acids. CDR3 sequence: CASSVGGAGEYGNIQYF. The CDR3 DNA sequence: TGTGCCAGCAGCGTAGGGGGTGCCGGAGAGTATGGAAACATTCAGTACTTC.

This clone has just a few counts. The J gene is TRBJ2-1, the V gene TRBV4-1; D not resolved. V shed 1 base and J shed 1 base, with 14 bases lying between them. This CDR3 region has 17 residues. Germline CDR1 reads MGHRA; CDR2 reads YSYEKL. The CDR3 spells CASSQARRRGSYNEQFF. CDR3 in DNA: TGCGCCAGCAGCCAAGCGAGGCGGAGAGGATCCTACAATGAGCAGTTCTTC.

V is TRBV2 and J is TRBJ2-7; no firm D call. Germline loops: CDR1 SNHLY, CDR2 FYNNEI. The CDR3 loop spans 12 amino acids. With 2 bases removed from V and 1 base from J, the gap between germline ends came to 3 bases. CDR3 sequence reads: CASSEMSYEQYF. CDR3 DNA: TGTGCCAGCAGTGAAATGTCCTACGAGCAGTACTTC.

Written as DNA, the CDR3 is TGTGCCAGCAGCTTAGCGGCAGGGCTGTACAATGAGCAGTTCTTC. Translated: CASSLAAGLYNEQFF. This sequence joins TRBV7-2 and TRBJ2-1; D is possibly TRBD1 (5 bases). Trimming removed 0 bases at V and 4 bases at J, with 10 bases between. Germline V CDR1 and CDR2: SGHTA, FQGNSA. The CDR3 sequence is 15 residues long.

The CDR3 reads CASGTDTQYF. The CDR3 DNA sequence: TGTGCCAGCGGCACAGATACGCAGTATTTT. This chain uses TRBV7-2 with TRBJ2-3; D call uncertain. The CDR3 spans 10 residues. V shed 8 bases and J shed 1 base, with 1 base lying between them. CDR1 and CDR2 (germline): SGHTA, FQGNSA.

The rearrangement links TRBV27 to TRBJ1-2, with TRBD1 as a possible D gene (5 bases). The CDR3 has 15 residues. Looked up from germline, CDR1 is MNHEY and CDR2 is SMNVEV (reference sequence). Trimming cost V 2 bases and J 7 bases, with 17 bases left between them. The CDR3 DNA sequence: TGTGCCAGCAGTTTAGAAGGGCAGGGATCCGTTGGCTACACCTTC. Protein product: CASSLEGQGSVGYTF.

V and J are TRBV4-3 and TRBJ1-4, with a possible D match to TRBD1 (5 bases). V was cut by 5 bases and J by 5 bases, with 9 bases left in between. The CDR3 is 13 amino acids. Germline V gene lookup returns CDR1 LGHNA and CDR2 YSLEER. CDR3 protein: CASSAGWNEKLFF. The CDR3 nucleotides are TGCGCCAGCAGCGCAGGGTGGAATGAAAAACTGTTTTTT.

The V call is TRBV2, the J call TRBJ1-4; no clear D. The V gene's germline CDR1 is SNHLY and CDR2 FYNNEI. The CDR3 loop spans 15 amino acids. Trimming stripped 6 bases from V and 1 base from J, with 12 bases between. The CDR3 here is CASRSRVGTNEKLFF. CDR3 sequence (DNA): TGTGCCAGCAGGTCCCGGGTTGGAACTAATGAAAAACTGTTTTTT.

The chain links TRBV7-2 to TRBJ2-7; TRBD2 agrees at 7 bases. Germline loops: CDR1 SGHTA, CDR2 FQGNSA. The CDR3 covers 15 residues. V lost 1 base, J lost 6 bases, and 9 bases stayed unmatched. CDR3 sequence (DNA): TGTGCCAGCAGCTTAGGGGGCGGGAGTTCTGTCGAGCAGTACTTC. Translation gives CASSLGGGSSVEQYF. Full variable domain (rest looked up from reference TRBV7-2 and TRBJ2-7): GAGVSQSPSNKVTEKGKDVELRCDPISGHTALYWYRQSLGQGLEFLIYFQGNSAPDKSGLPSDRFSAERTGGSVSTLTIQRTQQEDSAVYLCASSLGGGSSVEQYFGPGTRLTVT.

CDR3 bases: TGTGCCAGCAGTCCACTCCCGGGACAGCGGAATGAGCAGTTCTTC. This sequence encodes CASSPLPGQRNEQFF. The chain links TRBV28 to TRBJ2-1, with 7 nucleotides matching TRBD1. J lost 7 bases, V lost 5 bases, and 11 bases had no gene match. CDR3 length: 15 amino acids. Germline V gives CDR1 MDHEN, CDR2 SYDVKM.

The V and J genes are TRBV27 and TRBJ1-4; D call uncertain. The CDR3 runs to 13 residues. Germline CDR1 MNHEY, CDR2 SMNVEV (reference sequence). V dropped 6 bases and J dropped 3 bases, with 8 bases sitting between them. CDR3 amino acids: CASSELSNEKLFF. As DNA, the CDR3 is TGTGCCAGCAGCGAACTATCTAATGAAAAACTGTTTTTT.

Notes on this clone: Distinct nucleotide sequences in the sample also encode this CDR3. The chain joins TRBV6-1 to TRBJ2-5, with D unresolved. CDR1 is MNHNS, CDR2 SASEGT, per germline. The V end lost 0 bases, the J end lost 5 bases, and 4 bases lay between the germline ends. The CDR3 extends over 12 amino acids. CDR3 residues: CASSEAGETQYF. In nucleotides, the CDR3 is TGTGCCAGCAGTGAAGCGGGCGAGACCCAGTACTTC.

V gene TRBV25-1 combines with J gene TRBJ2-7; TRBD2 aligns across 12 bases. CDR1 MGHDK and CDR2 SYGVNS come from the germline V gene. This CDR3 has 15 residues. Trimming took 10 bases from V and 5 from J; bases not matched to a gene: 12. CDR3 nucleotides: TGTGCCACCGGGGGGCTAGCGGGAGGGCCCCACGAGCAGTACTTC. Protein: CATGGLAGGPHEQYF.

This clone was recorded once. The chain carries TRBV28 and TRBJ1-5; unclear D gene. The CDR3 has 13 residues. V lost 2 bases and J 6 bases, leaving 8 bases between the germline ends. Germline loops: CDR1 MDHEN, CDR2 SYDVKM. In DNA form, the CDR3 reads TGTGCCAGCAGTTTAGTGCAGTCTCAGCCCCAGCATTTT. Its protein product is CASSLVQSQPQHF.

The chain joins TRBV2 to TRBJ2-7; D may be TRBD1 (6 bases). CDR3 length: 13 residues. Trimming took off 3 bases at V and 3 bases at J, with 9 bases between the two ends. Germline V gene lookup returns CDR1 SNHLY and CDR2 FYNNEI. CDR3 residues: CASSDRGRYEQYF. CDR3 nucleotides: TGTGCCAGCAGTGACAGGGGTCGCTACGAGCAGTACTTC.

This sequence joins TRBV7-2 and TRBJ2-5; no firm D call. V was clipped by 1 base and J by 3 bases, with 6 bases between them. Germline CDR1 reads SGHTA; CDR2 reads FQGNSA. The CDR3 contains 13 residues. This CDR3 reads CASSLVGKETQYF. DNA of the CDR3: TGTGCCAGCAGCTTAGTTGGGAAAGAGACCCAGTACTTC. The full variable domain, rest sourced from reference TRBV7-2 and TRBJ2-5, is GAGVSQSPSNKVTEKGKDVELRCDPISGHTALYWYRQSLGQGLEFLIYFQGNSAPDKSGLPSDRFSAERTGGSVSTLTIQRTQQEDSAVYLCASSLVGKETQYFGPGTRLLVL.

Comment on this clone: A read error is possible here, since a much larger clone lies one base away. The chain carries TRBV7-2 and TRBJ2-7; 10 bases fit TRBD1. J lost 6 bases, V lost 2 bases, and 4 bases had no gene match. From germline, CDR1 is SGHTA and CDR2 FQGNSA. The CDR3 is made up of 14 amino acids. This CDR3 is CASSLSGTGVEQYF. The CDR3 nucleotides read TGTGCCAGCAGCTTATCCGGGACAGGGGTCGAGCAGTACTTC. Combining the CDR3 with reference TRBV7-2 and TRBJ2-7 gives the whole variable domain GAGVSQSPSNKVTEKGKDVELRCDPISGHTALYWYRQSLGQGLEFLIYFQGNSAPDKSGLPSDRFSAERTGGSVSTLTIQRTQQEDSAVYLCASSLSGTGVEQYFGPGTRLTVT.

The chain has TRBV7-8 and TRBJ2-5; D unresolved. Deletions cut 2 bases from V and 4 bases from J, with 5 bases between. Germline CDR1 SGHVS, CDR2 FQNEAQ. The CDR3 consists of 12 residues. DNA of the CDR3: TGTGCCAGCAGCTTAAACGTAGAGACCCAGTACTTC. Encoded protein: CASSLNVETQYF. The entire variable domain, with the rest obtained from reference TRBV7-8 and TRBJ2-5, is as follows: GAGVSQSPRYKVAKRGQDVALRCDPISGHVSLFWYQQALGQGPEFLTYFQNEAQLDKSGLPSDRFFAERPEGSVSTLKIQRTQQEDSAVYLCASSLNVETQYFGPGTRLLVL.